These T cell receptor beta chains were read from a single sample in a study of T-cell reconstitution after alpha-beta-depleted transplantation in children. TCRdb ran MiXCR on the PCR reads and lists one entry per CDR3 protein. The sample contains over 550,000 distinct CDR3 sequences, about 10% of which appear only once. This specimen was PBMCs from the stem cell graft donor, taken from the stem cell graft. These receptors were obtained from a human donor who donated a stem cell graft to a child with acute myeloid leukemia. Each CDR3 is given with its conserved first and last residue. Fields, in order: J gene, V gene, clone size, D gene, CDR3 protein, CDR3 DNA. The D gene is left open where the match is weak. Size is stated for part of the rows, as once, few or many counts, or as a class when the clone is expanded.

j_call: TRBJ2-2
v_call: TRBV28
clone_size: few
d_call: TRBD2
cdr3_aa: CASTPNSGRLAGELFF
cdr3_nt: TGTGCCAGCACACCTAATAGCGGGAGGCTAGCCGGGGAGCTGTTTTTT

j_call: TRBJ1-2
v_call: TRBV20-1
clone_size: few
d_call: .
cdr3_aa: CSARPVTGPFGYTF
cdr3_nt: TGCAGTGCTAGGCCCGTCACGGGGCCGTTTGGCTACACCTTC

j_call: TRBJ2-7
v_call: TRBV20-1
clone_size: .
d_call: .
cdr3_aa: CSARGLARGEQYF
cdr3_nt: TGCAGTGCTAGAGGACTCGCCCGTGGGGAGCAGTACTTC

j_call: TRBJ2-1
v_call: TRBV28
clone_size: many
d_call: .
cdr3_aa: CASSISGWGYNEQFF
cdr3_nt: TGTGCCAGCAGCATAAGCGGGTGGGGCTACAATGAGCAGTTCTTC

j_call: TRBJ2-5
v_call: TRBV28
clone_size: many
d_call: .
cdr3_aa: CASSTPGQETQYF
cdr3_nt: TGTGCCAGCAGTACCCCGGGGCAAGAGACCCAGTACTTC

j_call: TRBJ1-3
v_call: TRBV20-1
clone_size: .
d_call: TRBD1
cdr3_aa: CSAAPTGGLSGNTIYF
cdr3_nt: TGCAGTGCTGCCCCGACAGGGGGCTTATCTGGAAACACCATATATTTT

j_call: TRBJ1-3
v_call: TRBV20-1
clone_size: few
d_call: TRBD1
cdr3_aa: CSAGQASSGNTIYF
cdr3_nt: TGCAGTGCTGGACAGGCCAGCTCTGGAAACACCATATATTTT

j_call: TRBJ2-4
v_call: TRBV20-1
clone_size: .
d_call: .
cdr3_aa: CSASFRVQNIQYF
cdr3_nt: TGCAGTGCTAGTTTCAGGGTCCAAAACATTCAGTACTTC

j_call: TRBJ2-7
v_call: TRBV4-3
clone_size: many
d_call: TRBD2
cdr3_aa: CASSPPVREFREQYF
cdr3_nt: TGCGCCAGCAGCCCCCCTGTGCGGGAGTTTCGCGAGCAGTACTTC

j_call: TRBJ1-1
v_call: TRBV20-1
clone_size: .
d_call: .
cdr3_aa: CSARDQTKKTTEAFF
cdr3_nt: TGCAGTGCTAGAGATCAAACGAAGAAAACCACTGAAGCTTTCTTT

j_call: TRBJ2-1
v_call: TRBV7-2
clone_size: many
d_call: TRBD2
cdr3_aa: CASSLLAGGQREEQFF
cdr3_nt: TGTGCCAGCAGCTTACTCGCGGGAGGGCAAAGGGAAGAGCAGTTCTTC

j_call: TRBJ2-4
v_call: TRBV7-2
clone_size: .
d_call: TRBD2
cdr3_aa: CASSVGTSGMLAKNIQYF
cdr3_nt: TGTGCCAGCAGCGTCGGGACTAGCGGGATGCTAGCCAAAAACATTCAGTACTTC

j_call: TRBJ2-1
v_call: TRBV20-1
clone_size: few
d_call: TRBD2
cdr3_aa: CSARGAASGLNEQFF
cdr3_nt: TGCAGTGCTAGAGGGGCGGCTAGCGGGCTGAATGAGCAGTTCTTC

j_call: TRBJ2-5
v_call: TRBV2
clone_size: few
d_call: .
cdr3_aa: CASRKVIETQYF
cdr3_nt: TGTGCCAGCAGAAAGGTGATCGAGACCCAGTACTTC

j_call: TRBJ2-7
v_call: TRBV5-6
clone_size: .
d_call: TRBD2
cdr3_aa: CASRQAGGNYKQYF
cdr3_nt: TGTGCCAGCAGGCAAGCGGGAGGGAACTACAAGCAGTACTTC

j_call: TRBJ2-2
v_call: TRBV5-1
clone_size: .
d_call: .
cdr3_aa: CASSFERNTGELFF
cdr3_nt: TGCGCCAGCAGCTTCGAGCGAAACACCGGGGAGCTGTTTTTT

j_call: TRBJ1-6
v_call: TRBV9
clone_size: many
d_call: TRBD1
cdr3_aa: CASSAFDRAGNSPLHF
cdr3_nt: TGTGCCAGCAGCGCGTTTGACAGGGCGGGTAATTCACCCCTCCACTTT

j_call: TRBJ2-3
v_call: TRBV7-8
clone_size: .
d_call: .
cdr3_aa: CASSLRERRRGGADTQYF
cdr3_nt: TGTGCCAGCAGCTTACGAGAGAGACGGCGAGGGGGGGCAGATACGCAGTATTTT

j_call: TRBJ1-1
v_call: TRBV5-1
clone_size: .
d_call: .
cdr3_aa: CASSLNPGAMNTEAFF
cdr3_nt: TGCGCCAGCAGCCTGAACCCGGGAGCTATGAACACTGAAGCTTTCTTT

j_call: TRBJ2-2
v_call: TRBV7-6
clone_size: .
d_call: TRBD2
cdr3_aa: CASSLAVGGGTTGELFF
cdr3_nt: TGTGCCAGCAGCTTAGCAGTTGGCGGGGGGACCACCGGGGAGCTGTTTTTT

j_call: TRBJ1-2
v_call: TRBV4-3
clone_size: few
d_call: .
cdr3_aa: CASSPRREKNGYTF
cdr3_nt: TGCGCCAGCAGCCCCCGGCGGGAGAAGAATGGCTACACCTTC

j_call: TRBJ2-1
v_call: TRBV2
clone_size: .
d_call: TRBD2
cdr3_aa: CASQVAGSYNEQFF
cdr3_nt: TGTGCCAGCCAGGTAGCGGGATCCTACAATGAGCAGTTCTTC

j_call: TRBJ2-1
v_call: TRBV20-1
clone_size: many
d_call: .
cdr3_aa: CSARSGPSSYNEQFF
cdr3_nt: TGCAGTGCTAGATCGGGACCGAGCTCCTACAATGAGCAGTTCTTC

j_call: TRBJ1-2
v_call: TRBV6-5
clone_size: many
d_call: TRBD1
cdr3_aa: CASSTSPGQDYGYTF
cdr3_nt: TGTGCCAGCAGTACTTCACCGGGACAGGACTATGGCTACACCTTC

j_call: TRBJ2-7
v_call: TRBV20-1
clone_size: few
d_call: TRBD2
cdr3_aa: CSARLNTGRWGYEQYF
cdr3_nt: TGCAGTGCTAGGCTTAATACCGGGAGGTGGGGCTACGAGCAGTACTTC

j_call: TRBJ2-4
v_call: TRBV15
clone_size: few
d_call: .
cdr3_aa: CATSREGRVGIQYF
cdr3_nt: TGTGCCACCAGCAGGGAAGGCAGGGTAGGCATTCAGTACTTC

j_call: TRBJ2-7
v_call: TRBV28
clone_size: many
d_call: TRBD1
cdr3_aa: CASSSYSGTGVYEQYF
cdr3_nt: TGTGCCAGCAGTTCATACTCCGGGACAGGGGTATACGAGCAGTACTTC

j_call: TRBJ2-5
v_call: TRBV11-2
clone_size: many
d_call: .
cdr3_aa: CASTNYPRGETQYF
cdr3_nt: TGTGCCAGCACCAATTACCCGAGGGGGGAGACCCAGTACTTC

j_call: TRBJ2-3
v_call: TRBV11-2
clone_size: many
d_call: TRBD2
cdr3_aa: CASSLEPGTSGLTDTQYF
cdr3_nt: TGTGCCAGCAGCTTAGAGCCCGGGACTAGCGGACTCACAGATACGCAGTATTTT

j_call: TRBJ2-3
v_call: TRBV20-1
clone_size: many
d_call: TRBD2
cdr3_aa: CSASIRLAGVTDTQYF
cdr3_nt: TGCAGTGCTAGCATACGTCTAGCGGGAGTCACAGATACGCAGTATTTT

j_call: TRBJ2-4
v_call: TRBV6-5
clone_size: .
d_call: .
cdr3_aa: CAASPKNIQYF
cdr3_nt: TGTGCCGCCAGTCCCAAAAACATTCAGTACTTC

j_call: TRBJ2-6
v_call: TRBV2
clone_size: many
d_call: .
cdr3_aa: CASGSGQLSGANVLTF
cdr3_nt: TGTGCCAGCGGGTCAGGGCAGCTCTCTGGGGCCAACGTCCTGACTTTC

j_call: TRBJ2-1
v_call: TRBV11-2
clone_size: .
d_call: TRBD2
cdr3_aa: CASSFPGTSGATQFF
cdr3_nt: TGTGCCAGCAGCTTTCCCGGGACTAGCGGAGCCACGCAGTTCTTC

j_call: TRBJ1-4
v_call: TRBV12-3/TRBV12-4
clone_size: .
d_call: .
cdr3_aa: CASSFWDNEKLFF
cdr3_nt: TGTGCCAGCAGTTTCTGGGATAATGAAAAACTGTTTTTT

j_call: TRBJ2-5
v_call: TRBV9
clone_size: many
d_call: TRBD2
cdr3_aa: CASSVDSAGMGETQYF
cdr3_nt: TGTGCCAGCAGCGTAGATTCAGCGGGGATGGGAGAGACCCAGTACTTC

j_call: TRBJ1-2
v_call: TRBV5-1
clone_size: few
d_call: TRBD1
cdr3_aa: CASSSTGVGYGYTF
cdr3_nt: TGCGCCAGCAGCTCCACAGGGGTCGGCTATGGCTACACCTTC

j_call: TRBJ2-1
v_call: TRBV9
clone_size: many
d_call: TRBD2
cdr3_aa: CASSARALAGGHNEQFF
cdr3_nt: TGTGCCAGCAGCGCGAGAGCACTAGCGGGAGGTCACAATGAGCAGTTCTTC

j_call: TRBJ2-4
v_call: TRBV7-2
clone_size: many
d_call: .
cdr3_aa: CASTLGVMGQNIQYF
cdr3_nt: TGTGCCAGCACCCTGGGAGTTATGGGGCAAAACATTCAGTACTTC

j_call: TRBJ2-7
v_call: TRBV27
clone_size: .
d_call: TRBD2
cdr3_aa: CASQTSGITEQYF
cdr3_nt: TGTGCCAGTCAGACTAGCGGGATAACCGAGCAGTACTTC

j_call: TRBJ2-3
v_call: TRBV10-3
clone_size: many
d_call: .
cdr3_aa: CAISALGGTDTQYF
cdr3_nt: TGTGCCATCAGTGCCCTCGGGGGCACAGATACGCAGTATTTT

j_call: TRBJ2-7
v_call: TRBV11-2
clone_size: .
d_call: .
cdr3_aa: CASSPWREQYF
cdr3_nt: TGTGCCAGCAGCCCGTGGCGCGAGCAGTACTTC

j_call: TRBJ1-1
v_call: TRBV10-3
clone_size: .
d_call: TRBD1
cdr3_aa: CAISENPDRKRTEAFF
cdr3_nt: TGTGCCATCAGTGAGAACCCGGACAGGAAGCGCACTGAAGCTTTCTTT

j_call: TRBJ1-5
v_call: TRBV15
clone_size: few
d_call: .
cdr3_aa: CATSSHRGQVAQHF
cdr3_nt: TGTGCCACCAGCAGTCACCGAGGGCAGGTGGCCCAGCATTTT

j_call: TRBJ1-2
v_call: TRBV5-1
clone_size: many
d_call: TRBD1
cdr3_aa: CASSLETTGDGYTF
cdr3_nt: TGCGCCAGCAGCTTGGAAACGACAGGGGATGGCTACACCTTC

j_call: TRBJ2-7
v_call: TRBV10-3
clone_size: .
d_call: TRBD2
cdr3_aa: CAISPTSGRIREQYF
cdr3_nt: TGTGCCATCAGCCCTACTAGCGGTCGGATACGGGAGCAGTACTTC

j_call: TRBJ2-7
v_call: TRBV20-1
clone_size: .
d_call: .
cdr3_aa: CSARDPQRSYEQYF
cdr3_nt: TGCAGTGCTAGAGACCCACAGCGATCCTACGAGCAGTACTTC

j_call: TRBJ2-2
v_call: TRBV4-2
clone_size: .
d_call: .
cdr3_aa: CASSHQEARLKTNTGELFF
cdr3_nt: TGTGCCAGCAGCCACCAGGAGGCCCGGCTTAAAACGAACACCGGGGAGCTGTTTTTT

j_call: TRBJ1-4
v_call: TRBV12-3/TRBV12-4
clone_size: many
d_call: .
cdr3_aa: CASSRTNSNEKLFF
cdr3_nt: TGTGCCAGCAGCCGGACAAACAGTAATGAAAAACTGTTTTTT

j_call: TRBJ2-1
v_call: TRBV5-6
clone_size: few
d_call: TRBD2
cdr3_aa: CASSLDVAGAGNEQFF
cdr3_nt: TGTGCCAGCAGCTTAGACGTAGCGGGAGCTGGCAATGAGCAGTTCTTC

j_call: TRBJ2-7
v_call: TRBV25-1
clone_size: many
d_call: .
cdr3_aa: CASSRGSTYEQYF
cdr3_nt: TGTGCCAGCAGTCGGGGCTCTACCTACGAGCAGTACTTC

j_call: TRBJ2-1
v_call: TRBV5-1
clone_size: .
d_call: .
cdr3_aa: CASSLGGNHNEQFF
cdr3_nt: TGCGCCAGCAGCTTGGGAGGTAATCACAATGAGCAGTTCTTC

j_call: TRBJ2-5
v_call: TRBV29-1
clone_size: few
d_call: TRBD2
cdr3_aa: CSVGSWGKGGETQYF
cdr3_nt: TGCAGCGTTGGAAGTTGGGGAAAGGGAGGGGAGACCCAGTACTTC